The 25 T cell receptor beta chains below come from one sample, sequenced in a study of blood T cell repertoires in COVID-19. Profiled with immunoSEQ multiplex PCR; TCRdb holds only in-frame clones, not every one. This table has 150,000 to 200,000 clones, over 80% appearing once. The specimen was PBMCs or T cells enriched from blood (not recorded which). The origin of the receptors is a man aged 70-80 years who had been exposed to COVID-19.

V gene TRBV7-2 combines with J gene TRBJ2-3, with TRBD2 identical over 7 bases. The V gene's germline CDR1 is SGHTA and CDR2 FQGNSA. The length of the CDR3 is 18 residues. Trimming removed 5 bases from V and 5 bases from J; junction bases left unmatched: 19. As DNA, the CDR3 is TGTGCCAGCAGCCTAGGAGCAATAGAGGGAGGGATTGGAGATACGCAGTATTTT. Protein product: CASSLGAIEGGIGDTQYF.

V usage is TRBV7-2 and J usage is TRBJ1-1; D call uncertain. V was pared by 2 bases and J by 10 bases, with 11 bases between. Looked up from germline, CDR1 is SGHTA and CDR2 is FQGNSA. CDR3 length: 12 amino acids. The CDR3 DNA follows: TGTGCCAGCAGCTTATCCCTTCGAGGAGCTTTCTTT. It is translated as CASSLSLRGAFF. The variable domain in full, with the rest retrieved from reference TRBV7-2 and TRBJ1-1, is GAGVSQSPSNKVTEKGKDVELRCDPISGHTALYWYRQSLGQGLEFLIYFQGNSAPDKSGLPSDRFSAERTGGSVSTLTIQRTQQEDSAVYLCASSLSLRGAFFGQGTRLTVV.

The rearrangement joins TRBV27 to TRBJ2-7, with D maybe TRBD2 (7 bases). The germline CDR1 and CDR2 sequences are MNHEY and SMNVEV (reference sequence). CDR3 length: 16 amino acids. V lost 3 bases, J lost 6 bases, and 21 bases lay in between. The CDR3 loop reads CASSLGGGAPGAEQYF. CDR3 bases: TGTGCCAGCAGTTTGGGAGGGGGAGCCCCGGGGGCCGAGCAGTACTTC.

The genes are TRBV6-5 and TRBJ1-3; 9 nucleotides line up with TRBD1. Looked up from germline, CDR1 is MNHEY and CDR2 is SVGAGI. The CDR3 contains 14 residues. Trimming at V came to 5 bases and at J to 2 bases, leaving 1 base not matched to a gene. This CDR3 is CASSRTGAGNTIYF. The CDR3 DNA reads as TGTGCCAGCAGTAGGACAGGGGCTGGAAACACCATATATTTT.

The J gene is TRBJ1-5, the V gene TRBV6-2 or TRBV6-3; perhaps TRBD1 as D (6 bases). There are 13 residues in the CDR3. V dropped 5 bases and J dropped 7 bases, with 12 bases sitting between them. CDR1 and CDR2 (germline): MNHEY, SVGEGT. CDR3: CASSLQGHQPQHF. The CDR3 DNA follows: TGTGCCAGCAGTCTACAGGGACACCAGCCCCAGCATTTT.

The CDR3 sequence: CASNKPGEKLFF. CDR3 in DNA: TGTGCCAGCAACAAACCAGGGGAAAAACTGTTTTTT. The chain joins TRBV7-9 to TRBJ1-4; TRBD1 is a possible D gene (5 bases). Trimming took off 7 bases at V and 8 bases at J, with 11 bases between the two ends. CDR1 and CDR2 from the germline V gene are SEHNR and FQNEAQ (reference sequence). There are 12 residues in the CDR3.

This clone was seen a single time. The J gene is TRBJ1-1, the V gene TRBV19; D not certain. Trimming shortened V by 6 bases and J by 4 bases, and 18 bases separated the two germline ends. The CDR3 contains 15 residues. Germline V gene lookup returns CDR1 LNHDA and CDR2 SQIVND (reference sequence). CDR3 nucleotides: TGTGCCAGTAGAACTCCGGGATCGCGGGTCACTGAAGCTTTCTTT. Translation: CASRTPGSRVTEAFF. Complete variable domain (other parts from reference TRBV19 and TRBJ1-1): DGGITQSPKYLFRKEGQNVTLSCEQNLNHDAMYWYRQDPGQGLRLIYYSQIVNDFQKGDIAEGYSVSREKKESFPLTVTSAQKNPTAFYLCASRTPGSRVTEAFFGQGTRLTVV.

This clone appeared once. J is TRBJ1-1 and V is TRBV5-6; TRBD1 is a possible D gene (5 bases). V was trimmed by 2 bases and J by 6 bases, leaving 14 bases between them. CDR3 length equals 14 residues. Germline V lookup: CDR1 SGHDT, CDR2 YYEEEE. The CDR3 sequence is CASSLLPQGAEAFF. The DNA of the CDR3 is TGTGCCAGCAGCTTACTTCCCCAAGGGGCTGAAGCTTTCTTT.

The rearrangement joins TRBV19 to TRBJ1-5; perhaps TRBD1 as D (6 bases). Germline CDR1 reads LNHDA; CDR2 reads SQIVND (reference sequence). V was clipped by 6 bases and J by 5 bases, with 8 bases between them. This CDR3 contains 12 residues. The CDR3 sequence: CASRQGYQPQHF. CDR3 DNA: TGTGCCAGTAGACAGGGCTATCAGCCCCAGCATTTT.

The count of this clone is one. CDR3 nucleotide sequence: TGTGCCAGCAGCTTCGGACAGGGGCCTGAAAAACTGTTTTTT. Its protein product is CASSFGQGPEKLFF. V gene TRBV11-2 combines with J gene TRBJ1-4, with 9 bases aligning to TRBD1. CDR1 and CDR2 from the germline V gene are SGHAT and FQNNGV. The CDR3 is 14 amino acids. V shed 3 bases and J 7 bases; nucleotides not matched to a gene: 3.

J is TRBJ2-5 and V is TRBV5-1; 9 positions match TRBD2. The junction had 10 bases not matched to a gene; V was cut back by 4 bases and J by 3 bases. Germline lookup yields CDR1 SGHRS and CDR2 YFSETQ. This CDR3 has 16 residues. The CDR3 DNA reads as TGCGCCAGCAGCCCCGTTGGGGCTAGCGGGAAAGAGACCCAGTACTTC. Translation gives CASSPVGASGKETQYF.

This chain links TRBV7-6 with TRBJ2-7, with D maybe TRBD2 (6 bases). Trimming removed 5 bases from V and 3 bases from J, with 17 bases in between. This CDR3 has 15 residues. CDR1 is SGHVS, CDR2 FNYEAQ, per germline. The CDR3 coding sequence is TGTGCCAGCAGCAGAAATTCCGGGACTGACTACGAGCAGTACTTC. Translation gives CASSRNSGTDYEQYF.

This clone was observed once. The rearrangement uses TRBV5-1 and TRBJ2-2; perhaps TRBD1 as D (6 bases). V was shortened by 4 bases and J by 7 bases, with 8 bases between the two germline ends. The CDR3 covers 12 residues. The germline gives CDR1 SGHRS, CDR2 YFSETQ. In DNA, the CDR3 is TGCGCCAGCAGCGCGACAGGCGGGGAGCTGTTTTTT. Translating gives CASSATGGELFF.

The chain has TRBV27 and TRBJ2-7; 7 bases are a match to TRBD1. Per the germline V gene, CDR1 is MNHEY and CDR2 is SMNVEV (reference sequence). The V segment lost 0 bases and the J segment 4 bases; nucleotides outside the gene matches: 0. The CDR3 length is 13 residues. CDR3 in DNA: TGTGCCAGCAGTTTATCGGGACAGTACGAGCAGTACTTC. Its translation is CASSLSGQYEQYF.

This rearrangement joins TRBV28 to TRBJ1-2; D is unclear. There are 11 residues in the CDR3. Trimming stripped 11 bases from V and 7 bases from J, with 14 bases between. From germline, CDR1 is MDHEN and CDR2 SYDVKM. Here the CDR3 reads CAVQVEGGYTF. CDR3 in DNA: TGTGCCGTTCAGGTGGAGGGTGGCTACACCTTC.

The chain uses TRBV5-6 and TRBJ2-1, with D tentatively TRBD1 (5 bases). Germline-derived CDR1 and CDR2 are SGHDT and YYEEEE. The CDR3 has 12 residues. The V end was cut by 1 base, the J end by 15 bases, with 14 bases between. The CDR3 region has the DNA TGTGCCAGCAGCTTGCCCCAGGGTCGAGGGTTCTTC. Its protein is CASSLPQGRGFF.

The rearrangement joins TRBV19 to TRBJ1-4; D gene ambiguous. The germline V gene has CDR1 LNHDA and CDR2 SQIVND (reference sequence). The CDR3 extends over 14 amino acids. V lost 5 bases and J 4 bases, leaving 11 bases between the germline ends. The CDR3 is CASSGQLLNEKLFF. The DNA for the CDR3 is TGTGCCAGTAGTGGGCAGCTCCTTAATGAAAAACTGTTTTTT.

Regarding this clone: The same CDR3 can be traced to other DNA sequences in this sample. CDR3 sequence reads: CASSPRTGVNTEAFF. CDR3 sequence (DNA): TGTGCCAGCTCACCAAGGACAGGGGTGAACACTGAAGCTTTCTTT. This chain links TRBV18 with TRBJ1-1; 9 positions agree with TRBD1. Germline values: CDR1 KGHSH, CDR2 LQKENI. The CDR3 runs to 15 residues. Trimming at V came to 2 bases and at J to 0 bases, leaving 1 base not matched to a gene.

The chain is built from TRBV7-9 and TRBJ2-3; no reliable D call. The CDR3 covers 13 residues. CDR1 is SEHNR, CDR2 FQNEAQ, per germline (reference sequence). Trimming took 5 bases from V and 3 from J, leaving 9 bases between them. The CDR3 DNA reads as TGTGCCAGCAGCCCAAAACTTACAGATACGCAGTATTTT. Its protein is CASSPKLTDTQYF.

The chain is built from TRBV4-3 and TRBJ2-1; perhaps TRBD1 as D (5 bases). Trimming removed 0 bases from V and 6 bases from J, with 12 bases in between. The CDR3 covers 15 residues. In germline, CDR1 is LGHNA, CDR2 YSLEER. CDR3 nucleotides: TGCGCCAGCAGCCAAGATAGTCCAGGGTTCAATGAGCAGTTCTTC. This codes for CASSQDSPGFNEQFF.

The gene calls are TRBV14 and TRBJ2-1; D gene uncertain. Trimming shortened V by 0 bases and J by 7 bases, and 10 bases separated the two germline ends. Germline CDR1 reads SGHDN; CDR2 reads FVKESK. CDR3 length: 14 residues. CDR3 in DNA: TGTGCCAGCAGCCAAGAAACGTGGGCGAATGAGCAGTTCTTC. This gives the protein CASSQETWANEQFF.

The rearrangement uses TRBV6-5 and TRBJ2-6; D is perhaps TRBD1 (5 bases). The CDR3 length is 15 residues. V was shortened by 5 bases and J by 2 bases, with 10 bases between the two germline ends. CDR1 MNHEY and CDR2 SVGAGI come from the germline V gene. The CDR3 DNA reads TGTGCCAGCAGTCCGACAGCAACTGGGGCCAACGTCCTGACTTTC. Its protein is CASSPTATGANVLTF.

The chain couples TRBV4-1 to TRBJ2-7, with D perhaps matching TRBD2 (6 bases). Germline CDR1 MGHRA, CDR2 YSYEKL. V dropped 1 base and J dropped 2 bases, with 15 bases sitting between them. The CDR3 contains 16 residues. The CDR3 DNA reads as TGCGCCAGCAGCCAAGCCGTGGGACTCCTTCCCTACGAGCAGTACTTC. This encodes CASSQAVGLLPYEQYF.

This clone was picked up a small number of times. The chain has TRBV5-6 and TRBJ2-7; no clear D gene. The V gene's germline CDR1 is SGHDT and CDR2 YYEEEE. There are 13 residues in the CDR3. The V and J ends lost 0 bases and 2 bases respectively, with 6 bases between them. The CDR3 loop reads CASSLVGTYEQYF. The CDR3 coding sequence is TGTGCCAGCAGCTTGGTGGGCACCTACGAGCAGTACTTC.

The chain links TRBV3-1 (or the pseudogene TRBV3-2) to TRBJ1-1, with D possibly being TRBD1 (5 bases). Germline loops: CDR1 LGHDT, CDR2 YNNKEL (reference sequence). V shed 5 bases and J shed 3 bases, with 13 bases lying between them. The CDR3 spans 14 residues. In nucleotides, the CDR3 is TGTGCCAGCAGCGACCCCGGGGGGTACACTGAAGCTTTCTTT. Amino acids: CASSDPGGYTEAFF.